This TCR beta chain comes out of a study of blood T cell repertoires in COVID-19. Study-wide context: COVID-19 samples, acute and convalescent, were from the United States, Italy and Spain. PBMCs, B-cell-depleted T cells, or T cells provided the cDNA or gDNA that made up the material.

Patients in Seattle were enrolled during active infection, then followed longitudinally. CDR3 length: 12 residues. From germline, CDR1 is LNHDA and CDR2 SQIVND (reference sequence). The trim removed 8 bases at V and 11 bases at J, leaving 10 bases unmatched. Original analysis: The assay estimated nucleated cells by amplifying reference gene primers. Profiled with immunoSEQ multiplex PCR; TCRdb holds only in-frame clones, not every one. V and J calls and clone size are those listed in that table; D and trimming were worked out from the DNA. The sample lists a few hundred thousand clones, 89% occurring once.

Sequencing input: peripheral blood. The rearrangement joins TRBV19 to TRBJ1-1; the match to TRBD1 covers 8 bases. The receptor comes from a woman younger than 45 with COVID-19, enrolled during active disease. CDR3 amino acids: CASADRALKAFF. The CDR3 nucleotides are TGTGCCAGTGCGGACAGGGCCTTAAAGGCTTTCTTT.